This TCR beta chain was recovered during a study of CD8+CD57+ T cells in acquired aplastic anemia (dated by TCRdb to 2017 to 2018). Background for the entire study: A mean of approximately 2.9 ug of DNA, ranging from roughly 0.2 to 30 ug, was extracted from sorted CD4+ and CD8+ cells. CD8+CD57+ expansion was defined as a frequency above the mean frequency observed in healthy subjects. Study-wide conclusions, independent of this receptor: CD8+ Simpson's diversity did not differ significantly between patients and healthy controls (P=0.060). Approximately 31 CD8+ CDR3 sequences were found in both patients and controls but appeared to be highly expressed in patients and within the immunodominant clones of the patients.

Profiling of TCR beta VDJ combinations and CDR3 sequences used genomic DNA as the template. TCR repertoire sequencing was run on an Illumina HiSeq 2000. Per the source publication's procedure: Repertoires were assessed using TRBV/TRBJ rearrangement plots, CDR3 size and DJ length profiles, and Simpson's diversity index. The most abundant DNA sequence in the deep sequencing data was defined as the immunodominant clone. CDR3 amino acid sequences were checked for sharing across subjects and were also compared against the VDJdb database and published repertoires. Starting from the raw public reads, TCRdb applied fastp trimming at Q25, assembled clones with MiXCR and retained in-frame beta chains. Entries are consolidated by CDR3 protein sequence, retaining the most common genes and DNA. The V and J calls and clone size come from TCRdb's table, not from the authors' own analysis. The sample contains some 120,000 distinct CDR3 sequences, 50% to 60% of them found a single time. The leading ten clones occupy 25% to 35% of the sample.

Compared with the rest of its sample, this clonotype is medium-sized (0.01 to 0.1%). Its antigen specificity is not known. Base qualities were left out, and no much larger clone turns up one base away. Expansion of CD8+CD57+ cells had been shown by flow cytometry in the patients chosen for sequencing. Severe acquired aplastic anemia was diagnosed in all patients according to International Study of Aplastic Anemia and Agranulocytosis and Camitta criteria. No therapy had been received by the patients at the time of blood sampling. The study deep-sequenced TCR repertoires of sorted CD4+ and CD8+ blood T cells from severe aplastic anemia patients and healthy subjects. In the USA, patient enrollment took place under clinicaltrials.gov protocols 00001620, 01623167, 00001397, 00071045, 00081523 and 00961064. Ficoll-Paque density gradient centrifugation was used to isolate peripheral blood mononuclear cells. Before DNA extraction, CD4+ and CD8+ T cells were sorted by FACS or by magnetic beads.

The sequenced sample was sorted CD4+, CD8+, or CD8+CD57+ T cells (not recorded which) from PBMCs. The source is a human donor with aplastic anemia.

The CDR3 has the sequence CASSAGRYNSPLHF. The DNA sequence is given as TGTGCCAGCAGCGCGGGACGGTATAATTCACCCCTCCACTTT. The sequence is built from TRBV9 and TRBJ1-6; the D gene is possibly TRBD1, with 5 bases matching. The CDR3 contains 14 residues, cysteine and phenylalanine counted. The only DNA kept is the CDR3, 42 bases in frame from the first base. CDR1 and CDR2, looked up from the germline V gene, are SGDLS and YYNGEE. Cut back by 3 bases and 4 bases, the V and J ends lie 8 bases apart.